A selection of T cell receptor beta chains follows, all from one sample in a study of T cells after yellow fever vaccination. TCRdb recomputed calls from the 5' RACE reads with MiXCR, one row per CDR3 protein. The table shows some 240,000 distinct CDR3 sequences, with about 3.7% occurring only once. Here the sequenced sample was PBMCs, taken 15 days after the yellow fever booster vaccination. The receptors here all came from a man in his late teens or twenties who received the YFV17D yellow fever vaccine. Both conserved end residues are part of each CDR3. Each record gives: D gene, V gene, clone size, J gene, CDR3 protein, CDR3 DNA. D genes are given only for firm matches. Expanded clones get a size class; other rows say once, few or many, or leave the size out.

TRBD2,TRBV27,many,TRBJ2-1,CASSPASGAYNEQFF,TGTGCCAGCAGTCCTGCTAGCGGGGCCTACAATGAGCAGTTCTTC
.,TRBV6-5,many,TRBJ1-3,CASHGRVRGNTIYF,TGTGCCAGCCATGGGAGGGTTCGCGGAAACACCATATATTTT
.,TRBV6-5,many,TRBJ1-1,CASSPLGPTGTEAFF,TGTGCCAGCAGCCCCCTTGGACCTACAGGCACTGAAGCTTTCTTT
.,TRBV7-6,many,TRBJ1-1,CASSLGGDVSEAFF,TGTGCCAGCAGCTTAGGTGGGGACGTCAGCGAAGCTTTCTTT
.,TRBV7-9,many,TRBJ2-3,CASSLELRTDTQYF,TGTGCCAGCAGCTTAGAACTGCGCACAGATACGCAGTATTTT
TRBD1,TRBV11-2,few,TRBJ1-3,CASRGTGGNGNTIYF,TGTGCCAGCAGGGGAACAGGGGGCAATGGAAACACCATATATTTT
TRBD1,TRBV24-1,many,TRBJ2-3,CATSDLHCRDRATDTQYF,TGTGCCACCAGTGATTTGCATTGTAGGGACAGAGCCACAGATACGCAGTATTTT
TRBD1,TRBV20-1,many,TRBJ2-2,CSAAGQVLNTGELFF,TGCAGTGCCGCCGGACAGGTTTTGAACACCGGGGAGCTGTTTTTT
TRBD2,TRBV9,.,TRBJ2-1,CASSVGGRSGGIHNEQFF,TGTGCCAGCAGCGTAGGAGGGCGAAGCGGGGGTATCCACAATGAGCAGTTCTTC
.,TRBV2,many,TRBJ1-1,CGRQRNTEAFF,TGTGGCAGACAGAGGAACACTGAAGCTTTCTTT
.,TRBV29-1,few,TRBJ2-5,CSVGKGLQETQYF,TGCAGCGTTGGTAAGGGGCTCCAAGAGACCCAGTACTTC
.,TRBV27,many,TRBJ1-1,CASRKSGVGANTEAFF,TGTGCCAGCCGAAAATCAGGGGTTGGGGCGAACACTGAAGCTTTCTTT
TRBD1,TRBV2,few,TRBJ1-3,CASRPGTGEAGNTIYF,TGTGCCAGCAGGCCCGGGACAGGTGAAGCAGGAAACACCATATATTTT
.,TRBV7-2,many,TRBJ1-2,CASSLAGGGSGYTF,TGTGCCAGCAGCTTAGCCGGCGGGGGGAGTGGCTACACCTTC
.,TRBV4-2,many,TRBJ1-1,CASSQDRGGTNTEAFF,TGTGCCAGCAGCCAAGACCGCGGCGGTACGAACACTGAAGCTTTCTTT
.,TRBV10-3,many,TRBJ1-1,CAIRRTDGSEAFF,TGTGCCATCAGAAGAACCGACGGATCGGAAGCTTTCTTT
TRBD1,TRBV12-3/TRBV12-4,many,TRBJ1-5,CASSDRVDQPQHF,TGTGCCAGCAGTGACAGGGTCGATCAGCCCCAGCATTTT
.,TRBV28,many,TRBJ2-2,CASGTRTGELFF,TGTGCCAGCGGAACGCGAACCGGGGAGCTGTTTTTT
.,TRBV28,many,TRBJ1-1,CASSRTRWGSGDTEAFF,TGTGCCAGCAGCCGAACCCGATGGGGGAGTGGAGACACTGAAGCTTTCTTT
.,TRBV9,.,TRBJ1-1,CASSRVDGAFF,TGTGCCAGCAGCCGGGTGGATGGAGCTTTCTTT
.,TRBV5-1,many,TRBJ1-1,CASSSEGGEAFF,TGCGCCAGCAGCTCCGAAGGCGGGGAAGCTTTCTTT
.,TRBV9,many,TRBJ2-5,CASSVDPRGETQYF,TGTGCCAGCAGCGTAGATCCTAGAGGAGAGACCCAGTACTTC
.,TRBV7-2,many,TRBJ2-1,CASSLGSLAVYNEQFF,TGTGCCAGCAGCTTAGGTTCCTTAGCGGTATACAATGAGCAGTTCTTC